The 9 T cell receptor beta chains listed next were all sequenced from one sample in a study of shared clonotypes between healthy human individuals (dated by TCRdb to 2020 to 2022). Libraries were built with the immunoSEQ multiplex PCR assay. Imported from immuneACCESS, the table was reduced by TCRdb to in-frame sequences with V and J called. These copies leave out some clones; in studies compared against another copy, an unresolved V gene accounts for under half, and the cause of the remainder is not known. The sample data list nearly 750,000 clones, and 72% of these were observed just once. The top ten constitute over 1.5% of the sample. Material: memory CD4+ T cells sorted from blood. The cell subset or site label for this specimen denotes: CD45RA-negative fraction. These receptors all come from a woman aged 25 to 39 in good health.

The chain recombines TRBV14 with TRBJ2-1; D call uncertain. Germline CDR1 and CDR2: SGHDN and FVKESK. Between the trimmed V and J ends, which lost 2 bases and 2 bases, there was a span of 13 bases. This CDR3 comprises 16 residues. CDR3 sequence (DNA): TGTGCCAGCAGCCAATTCGCAGCCCGCGCCTACAATGAGCAGTTCTTC. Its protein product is CASSQFAARAYNEQFF.

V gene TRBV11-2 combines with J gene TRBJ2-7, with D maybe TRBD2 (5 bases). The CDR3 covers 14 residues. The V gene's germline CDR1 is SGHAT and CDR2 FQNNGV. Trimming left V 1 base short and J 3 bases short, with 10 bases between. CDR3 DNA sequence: TGTGCCAGCAGCTTAGTTACGGGAAGCTACGAGCAGTACTTC. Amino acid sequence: CASSLVTGSYEQYF.

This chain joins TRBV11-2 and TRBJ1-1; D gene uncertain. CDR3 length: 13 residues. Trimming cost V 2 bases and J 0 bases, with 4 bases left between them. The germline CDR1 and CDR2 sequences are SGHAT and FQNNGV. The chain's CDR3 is CASSLLLNTEAFF. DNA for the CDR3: TGTGCCAGCAGCTTACTATTGAACACTGAAGCTTTCTTT. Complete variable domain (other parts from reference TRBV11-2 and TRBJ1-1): EAGVAQSPRYKIIEKRQSVAFWCNPISGHATLYWYQQILGQGPKLLIQFQNNGVVDDSQLPKDRFSAERLKGVDSTLKIQPAKLEDSAVYLCASSLLLNTEAFFGQGTRLTVV.

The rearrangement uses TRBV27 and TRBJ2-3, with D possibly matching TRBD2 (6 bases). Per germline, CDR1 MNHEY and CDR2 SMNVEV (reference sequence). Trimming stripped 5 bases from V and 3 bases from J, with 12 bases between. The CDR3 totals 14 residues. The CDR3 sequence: CASSLKEGTDTQYF. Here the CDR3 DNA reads TGTGCCAGCAGTCTAAAGGAGGGGACAGATACGCAGTATTTT.

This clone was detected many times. This CDR3 reads CASSIAAPFPDRSYNEQFF. The CDR3 DNA follows: TGTGCCAGTAGTATAGCCGCCCCTTTTCCGGACAGGTCATACAATGAGCAGTTCTTC. This chain connects TRBV19 to TRBJ2-1; 7 nucleotides line up with TRBD1. Germline CDR1 reads LNHDA; CDR2 reads SQIVND (reference sequence). The CDR3 is 19 amino acids. Losses at the gene ends were 1 base for V and 4 bases for J; bases not matched to a gene: 16.

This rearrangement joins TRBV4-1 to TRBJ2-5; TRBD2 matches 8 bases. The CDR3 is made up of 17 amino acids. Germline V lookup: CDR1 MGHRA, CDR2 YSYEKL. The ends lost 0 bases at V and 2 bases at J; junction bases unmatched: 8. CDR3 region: CASSQDLQRGYQETQYF. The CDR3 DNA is TGCGCCAGCAGCCAAGATCTTCAGCGGGGGTATCAAGAGACCCAGTACTTC.

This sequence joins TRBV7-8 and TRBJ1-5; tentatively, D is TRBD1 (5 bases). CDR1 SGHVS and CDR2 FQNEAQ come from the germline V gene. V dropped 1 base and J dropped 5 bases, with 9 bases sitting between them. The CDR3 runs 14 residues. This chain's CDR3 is CASSLGGIDQPQHF. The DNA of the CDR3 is TGTGCCAGCAGCTTAGGGGGGATAGATCAGCCCCAGCATTTT.

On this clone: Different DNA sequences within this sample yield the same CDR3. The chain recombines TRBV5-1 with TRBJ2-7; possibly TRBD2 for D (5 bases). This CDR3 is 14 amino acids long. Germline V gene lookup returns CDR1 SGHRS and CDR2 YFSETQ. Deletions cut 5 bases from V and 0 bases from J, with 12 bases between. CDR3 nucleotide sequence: TGCGCCAGCAGTTCTGGCGGGTCCTCCTACGAGCAGTACTTC. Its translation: CASSSGGSSYEQYF. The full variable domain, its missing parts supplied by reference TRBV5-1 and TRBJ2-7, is KAGVTQTPRYLIKTRGQQVTLSCSPISGHRSVSWYQQTPGQGLQFLFEYFSETQRNKGNFPGRFSGRQFSNSRSEMNVSTLELGDSALYLCASSSGGSSYEQYFGPGTRLTVT.

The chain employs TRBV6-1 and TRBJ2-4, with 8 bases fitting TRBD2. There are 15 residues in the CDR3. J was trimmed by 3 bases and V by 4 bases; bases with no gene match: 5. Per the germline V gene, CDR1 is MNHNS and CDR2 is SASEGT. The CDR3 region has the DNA TGTGCCAGCAGTGGATACACTAGCGGCAAAAACATTCAGTACTTC. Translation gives CASSGYTSGKNIQYF.